These 25 T cell receptor beta chains were all obtained from the same sample, sequenced in a study of cytomegalovirus exposure and HLA in healthy donors. Use of 60 Vbeta and 13 Jbeta primers characterized the PCR. Some clones are missing from TCRdb's copy, which holds only in-frame ones; the method was immunoSEQ multiplex PCR. The sample records some 120,000 clones, approximately 81% being singletons. Sequencing input: PBMCs. The receptor source for this set is a man younger than 35 in good health and CMV-seronegative.

The rearrangement links TRBV6-5 to TRBJ2-1, with 7 positions matching TRBD2. Trimming removed 4 bases from V and 2 bases from J; junction bases left unmatched: 5. The germline V gene has CDR1 MNHEY and CDR2 SVGAGI. The CDR3 is 15 amino acids. The CDR3 coding sequence is TGTGCCAGCAGTTCACGAAGCGGGACCTACAATGAGCAGTTCTTC. It encodes CASSSRSGTYNEQFF.

The chain links TRBV6-5 to TRBJ2-1, with 12 positions matching TRBD2. V gave up 5 bases and J gave up 9 bases; unmatched junction bases: 8. This CDR3 is built from 15 residues. The germline V gene has CDR1 MNHEY and CDR2 SVGAGI. The CDR3 coding sequence is TGTGCCAGCAGTAAACTAGCGGGAGGACTGCTTGAGCAGTTCTTC. It encodes CASSKLAGGLLEQFF.

The J gene is TRBJ2-1, the V gene TRBV7-8; the match to TRBD2 covers 13 bases. This CDR3 is 20 amino acids long. V lost 0 bases to trimming and J lost 4 bases; unmatched junction nucleotides: 12. CDR1 is SGHVS, CDR2 FQNEAQ, per germline. The CDR3 loop reads CASSLAYAGLAGDLYNEQFF. DNA of the CDR3: TGTGCCAGCAGCTTAGCGTATGCCGGACTAGCGGGAGATTTGTACAATGAGCAGTTCTTC.

The chain combines TRBV4-1 with TRBJ1-2; no reliable D call. The CDR3 is made up of 15 amino acids. Per the germline V gene, CDR1 is MGHRA and CDR2 is YSYEKL. Trimming shortened V by 0 bases and J by 3 bases, and 11 bases separated the two germline ends. CDR3 coding DNA: TGCGCCAGCAGCCAAGACAGGAATACGCACTATGGCTACACCTTC. This encodes CASSQDRNTHYGYTF.

The chain is built from TRBV5-3 and TRBJ2-1, with 8 bases lining up with TRBD2. TRBV5-3 qualifies as an ORF whose function is uncertain. With V trimmed by 1 base and J by 7 bases, 7 bases remained unmatched. CDR3 length: 15 residues. CDR3 in DNA: TGTGCCAGAAGCTTGCCGACTAGCGCGAAGAATGAGCAGTTCTTC. The encoded protein is CARSLPTSAKNEQFF.

This clone appeared a few times. V is TRBV19 and J is TRBJ1-5; 9 bases agree with TRBD1. The J segment lost 7 bases and the V segment lost 7 bases, leaving 5 bases of the junction unmatched. This CDR3 spans 13 amino acids. Germline CDR1 LNHDA, CDR2 SQIVND (reference sequence). As DNA, the CDR3 is TGTGCCAGTACTCGGGACAGGGTGCAGCCCCAGCATTTT. It yields the protein CASTRDRVQPQHF.

In the case of this clone: At one end, the junction sequence differs from germline, possibly due to a read error. The chain's CDR3 is CASSPTSGSYEQYF. CDR3 coding DNA: TGTGCTAGCAGCCCGACTAGCGGGAGTTACGAGCAGTACTTC. The chain has TRBV7-7 and TRBJ2-7; TRBD2 matches 12 bases. CDR3 size: 14 residues. The germline V gene has CDR1 SSHAT and CDR2 FNYEAQ (reference sequence).

The chain links TRBV19 to TRBJ2-2; 9 bases match TRBD1. Germline V gene data show CDR1 as LNHDA and CDR2 as SQIVND (reference sequence). This CDR3 region has 13 residues. J gave up 7 bases and V 10 bases, and 7 bases lay outside the gene matches. The CDR3, as DNA: TGTGCCACCGACAGGGGGAGGTACGGGGAGCTGTTTTTT. This gives the protein CATDRGRYGELFF.

The chain links TRBV5-1 to TRBJ2-1; 10 nucleotides line up with TRBD2. V gave up 2 bases and J gave up 6 bases; unmatched junction bases: 5. Germline CDR1 is SGHRS and CDR2 is YFSETQ. The length of the CDR3 is 15 residues. The CDR3 DNA follows: TGCGCCAGCAGCTTTATTGGGACTAGCGTCAATGAGCAGTTCTTC. This codes for CASSFIGTSVNEQFF.

This CDR3 is CAISEPGGITEAFF. As DNA, the CDR3 is TGTGCCATCAGTGAGCCAGGGGGCATCACTGAAGCTTTCTTT. This rearrangement joins TRBV10-3 to TRBJ1-1, with TRBD1 matching over 8 bases. The germline V gene has CDR1 ENHRY and CDR2 SYGVKD. The CDR3 sequence is 14 residues long. J gave up 4 bases and V 2 bases, and 3 bases lay outside the gene matches.

The sample holds one count of this clone. The chain employs TRBV18 and TRBJ2-7; 11 nucleotides line up with TRBD1. The germline V gene encodes CDR1 KGHSH and CDR2 LQKENI. V lost 3 bases and J lost 6; bases outside the gene matches: 4. The CDR3 totals 14 residues. CDR3 residues: CASSPRTGGSEQYF. CDR3 sequence (DNA): TGTGCCAGCTCACCCCGGACAGGGGGCTCCGAGCAGTACTTC.

The chain links TRBV27 to TRBJ1-2, with 9 bases lining up with TRBD1. Germline V gene sequence: CDR1 MNHEY, CDR2 SMNVEV (reference sequence). The CDR3 is 16 residues long. The V and J ends lost 4 bases and 4 bases, in that order; junction bases with no gene match: 10. CDR3 amino acids: CASSWTHRDRVYGYTF. The CDR3 nucleotides read TGTGCCAGCAGTTGGACCCACCGGGACAGGGTCTATGGCTACACCTTC.

The chain joins TRBV5-1 to TRBJ2-2; D may be TRBD1 (6 bases). The CDR3 extends over 17 amino acids. Germline-derived CDR1 and CDR2 are SGHRS and YFSETQ. V lost 0 bases and J lost 7, with 19 bases in between. CDR3 loop: CASSLGLYREIGGELFF. The CDR3 region has the DNA TGCGCCAGCAGCTTGGGGCTTTACAGGGAAATTGGCGGGGAGCTGTTTTTT. The entire variable domain, with the rest obtained from reference TRBV5-1 and TRBJ2-2, is as follows: KAGVTQTPRYLIKTRGQQVTLSCSPISGHRSVSWYQQTPGQGLQFLFEYFSETQRNKGNFPGRFSGRQFSNSRSEMNVSTLELGDSALYLCASSLGLYREIGGELFFGEGSRLTVL.

The chain uses TRBV7-3 and TRBJ2-1; 8 positions agree with TRBD1. Germline V CDR1 and CDR2: SGHTA, FQGTGA. This CDR3 region has 13 residues. J lost 8 bases, V lost 5 bases, and 5 bases had no gene match. The CDR3 spells CASSGQGADEQFF. The CDR3 DNA follows: TGTGCCAGCAGCGGACAGGGTGCGGATGAGCAGTTCTTC.

This clone showed up just once. The V and J genes are TRBV5-1 and TRBJ2-7, with TRBD2 matching 7 bases. Losses at the gene ends were 7 bases for V and 0 bases for J; bases not matched to a gene: 10. CDR3 length: 15 residues. Germline CDR1 and CDR2: SGHRS and YFSETQ. The CDR3: CASPHGGRGSYEQYV. The CDR3 DNA is TGCGCCAGCCCCCATGGAGGGAGGGGCTCCTACGAGCAGTACGTC.

A single count supports this clone. The chain recombines TRBV9 with TRBJ2-3; a weak D match, TRBD1 (5 bases). The CDR3 runs to 16 residues. The V and J ends lost 3 bases and 0 bases respectively, with 14 bases between them. Germline V lookup: CDR1 SGDLS, CDR2 YYNGEE. The CDR3: CASSGWGGSSTDTQYF. The CDR3 nucleotides read TGTGCCAGCAGCGGGTGGGGCGGATCTAGCACAGATACGCAGTATTTT. Based on the CDR3 plus reference TRBV9 and TRBJ2-3, the full variable domain is DSGVTQTPKHLITATGQRVTLRCSPRSGDLSVYWYQQSLDQGLQFLIQYYNGEERAKGNILERFSAQQFPDLHSELNLSSLELGDSALYFCASSGWGGSSTDTQYFGPGTRLTVL.

This chain links TRBV19 with TRBJ2-1; D is possibly TRBD2 (5 bases). Germline V gives CDR1 LNHDA, CDR2 SQIVND (reference sequence). The V end lost 3 bases, the J end lost 6 bases, and 12 bases lay between the germline ends. The CDR3 loop spans 14 amino acids. The CDR3 region is CASSIFPSPNEQFF. As DNA, the CDR3 is TGTGCCAGTAGTATTTTTCCTAGCCCCAATGAGCAGTTCTTC. The entire variable domain, with the rest obtained from reference TRBV19 and TRBJ2-1, is as follows: DGGITQSPKYLFRKEGQNVTLSCEQNLNHDAMYWYRQDPGQGLRLIYYSQIVNDFQKGDIAEGYSVSREKKESFPLTVTSAQKNPTAFYLCASSIFPSPNEQFFGPGTRLTVL.

V usage is TRBV14 and J usage is TRBJ2-2, with 7 bases identical to TRBD2. Looked up from germline, CDR1 is SGHDN and CDR2 is FVKESK. The CDR3 totals 17 residues. The J segment lost 5 bases and the V segment lost 2 bases, leaving 11 bases of the junction unmatched. This chain's CDR3 is CASSQRASGKTTGELFF. For the CDR3, the DNA is TGTGCCAGCAGCCAAAGGGCTAGCGGAAAAACAACCGGGGAGCTGTTTTTT.

The V gene is TRBV5-1, the J gene TRBJ2-5; 9 positions agree with TRBD1. V was pared by 5 bases and J by 4 bases, with 12 bases of the junction left unmatched. CDR3 size: 16 residues. Germline loops: CDR1 SGHRS, CDR2 YFSETQ. CDR3 sequence (DNA): TGCGCCAGCAGTTCTCGCTCCGGGACAGGGTCAGAGACCCAGTACTTC. Translated, it gives CASSSRSGTGSETQYF.

The gene calls are TRBV5-4 and TRBJ2-5, with D hard to call. V shed 2 bases and J shed 2 bases, with 7 bases lying between them. Germline V lookup: CDR1 SGHNT, CDR2 YYREEE (reference sequence). This CDR3 region has 13 residues. CDR3 sequence (DNA): TGTGCCAGCAGCTTAGCACCACAAGAGACCCAGTACTTC. This sequence encodes CASSLAPQETQYF.

The J gene is TRBJ2-5, the V gene TRBV5-1, with 11 bases that match TRBD2. The end of the DNA aligns better with TRBJ2-7, so the J call may be wrong. The CDR3 covers 15 residues. Germline CDR1 SGHRS, CDR2 YFSETQ. CDR3 protein: CASSLLAGGPYEQYF. The CDR3 nucleotides read TGCGCCAGCAGCTTGCTAGCGGGAGGACCATACGAGCAGTACTTC.

About this clone: Other DNA sequences within the sample encode an identical CDR3. The genes are TRBV6-5 and TRBJ1-2, with TRBD1 identical over 7 bases. This CDR3 contains 14 residues. The germline V gene encodes CDR1 MNHEY and CDR2 SVGAGI. V trimming: 4 bases; J trimming: 3 bases; junction bases outside the gene matches: 5. The CDR3 sequence: CASSSGTGDYGYTF. The CDR3 nucleotides are TGTGCCAGCAGTTCAGGAACAGGGGACTATGGCTACACCTTC.

V is TRBV7-2 and J is TRBJ1-2, with 7 bases lining up with TRBD1. Germline loops: CDR1 SGHTA, CDR2 FQGNSA. This CDR3 region has 14 residues. The J segment lost 2 bases and the V segment lost 1 base, leaving 1 base of the junction unmatched. The DNA for the CDR3 is TGTGCCAGCAGCTTAGGGACAGGAAACTATGGCTACACCTTC. Encoded protein: CASSLGTGNYGYTF.

V and J are TRBV19 and TRBJ2-1; possibly TRBD1 for D (5 bases). The CDR3 spans 13 residues. From germline, CDR1 is LNHDA and CDR2 SQIVND (reference sequence). Trimming removed 3 bases from V and 7 bases from J, with 10 bases in between. CDR3 in amino acids: CASSIQGMNEQFF. The CDR3 coding sequence is TGTGCCAGTAGTATCCAGGGAATGAATGAGCAGTTCTTC.

This chain uses TRBV6-5 with TRBJ2-7; 10 positions match TRBD2. The ends lost 3 bases at V and 4 bases at J; junction bases unmatched: 6. Germline V gene lookup returns CDR1 MNHEY and CDR2 SVGAGI. This CDR3 region has 15 residues. CDR3 sequence: CASSYLTSGSYEQYF. The CDR3 DNA follows: TGTGCCAGCAGTTATTTGACTAGCGGGTCTTACGAGCAGTACTTC.